Listed below are T cell receptor beta chains from one sample, sequenced in a study of T-cell memory formation after mild COVID-19. Each CDR3 protein gets one entry after TCRdb re-called the 5' RACE reads with MiXCR. Of a few hundred thousand distinct CDR3 sequences in the sample, 20% to 25% are singletons; the top ten hold roughly 9.1%. The material sequenced was PBMCs or a T cell subset sorted from them (not recorded which). These TCRs come from an adult woman who had mild COVID-19 (a few samples of this study predate the infection). Cell type and time point are not known. The conserved cysteine and the conserved F or W are not part of the CDR3 here. The size of a clone is reported for some rows only, either as once, few or many, or as a class for expanded clones.

size | length | J | V | CDR3
. | 13 | TRBJ1-4 | TRBV5-1 | ASSFLTGANEKLF
. | 13 | TRBJ2-7 | TRBV7-9 | ASSKSAGHGYEQY
few | 13 | TRBJ1-2 | TRBV5-1 | ASSLVGAANYGYT
. | 13 | TRBJ2-1 | TRBV18 | ASSPGTGPGTEQF
many | 11 | TRBJ2-4 | TRBV20-1 | SASYTNADIQY
few | 10 | TRBJ2-7 | TRBV30 | AGGQGTYEQY
few | 11 | TRBJ1-2 | TRBV20-1 | SAGGGFDYGYT
once | 12 | TRBJ1-5 | TRBV20-1 | SARQEYSNQPQH
. | 13 | TRBJ2-7 | TRBV7-9 | ASRKAGDSRYEQY
. | 13 | TRBJ1-5 | TRBV13 | ASSHTGTGGNSQH
. | 13 | TRBJ1-1 | TRBV20-1 | SAQPGGRVNTEAF
. | 16 | TRBJ2-3 | TRBV28 | ASSSFSGPRSYTDTQY
many | 14 | TRBJ1-3 | TRBV11-2 | ASSLTVPRSGNTIY
. | 13 | TRBJ2-3 | TRBV20-1 | SAGRQGGSTDTQY
few | 13 | TRBJ1-2 | TRBV15 | ATSRSWTGAYGYT
few | 12 | TRBJ2-7 | TRBV7-9 | ASSPPRGPNEQY
few | 12 | TRBJ2-1 | TRBV7-9 | ASSLSILRNEQF
few | 11 | TRBJ1-1 | TRBV12-3/TRBV12-4 | ASSWGGARGAF
. | 13 | TRBJ2-5 | TRBV5-1 | ASSQGSGSQETQY
few | 15 | TRBJ2-1 | TRBV10-3 | AISVGGTLLTQNEQF
few | 14 | TRBJ2-1 | TRBV7-3 | ASSLTLPSGMNEQF
few | 11 | TRBJ1-5 | TRBV10-3 | AISGQSNQPQH
once | 15 | TRBJ2-1 | TRBV4-1 | ASSHPRRDRGGNEQF
few | 15 | TRBJ2-2 | TRBV7-2 | ASSLAMGGRSTGELF
many | 11 | TRBJ2-3 | TRBV24-1 | ATSDPLADTQY
. | 13 | TRBJ1-1 | TRBV18 | ASSPTTGTGTEAF
. | 12 | TRBJ2-7 | TRBV6-1 | ASRLTGMGGEQY
. | 14 | TRBJ1-5 | TRBV18 | ASSRDGRFVNQPQH
. | 11 | TRBJ2-5 | TRBV2 | ASSEYSVETQY
. | 14 | TRBJ1-6 | TRBV5-6 | ASSLIGTPANSPLH
few | 11 | TRBJ2-7 | TRBV6-5 | ASSPDRWNEQY
few | 14 | TRBJ2-1 | TRBV6-2/TRBV6-3 | ASSYSWGITYNEQF
many | 11 | TRBJ2-5 | TRBV11-2 | ASSFGQGETQY
. | 12 | TRBJ2-1 | TRBV7-8 | ASSWSGAYNEQF
many | 10 | TRBJ2-5 | TRBV7-9 | ASSNPGETQY
. | 13 | TRBJ2-7 | TRBV6-5 | ASSWTSGRGYEQY